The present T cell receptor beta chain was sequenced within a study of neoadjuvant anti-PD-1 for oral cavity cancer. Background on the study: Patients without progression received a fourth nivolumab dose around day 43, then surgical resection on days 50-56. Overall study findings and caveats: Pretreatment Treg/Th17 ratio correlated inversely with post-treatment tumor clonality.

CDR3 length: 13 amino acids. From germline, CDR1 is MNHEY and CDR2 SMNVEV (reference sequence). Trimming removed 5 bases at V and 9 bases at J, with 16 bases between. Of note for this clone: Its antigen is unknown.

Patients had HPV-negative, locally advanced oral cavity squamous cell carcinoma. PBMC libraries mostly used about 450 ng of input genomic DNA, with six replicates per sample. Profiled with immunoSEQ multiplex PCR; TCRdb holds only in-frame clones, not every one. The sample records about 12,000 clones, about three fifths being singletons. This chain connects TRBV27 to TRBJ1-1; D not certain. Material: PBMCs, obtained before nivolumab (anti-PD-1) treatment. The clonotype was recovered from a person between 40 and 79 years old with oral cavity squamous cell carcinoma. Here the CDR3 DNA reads TGTGCCAGCAGTCTTATGCCCCCAGATCAAGCTTTCTTT. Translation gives CASSLMPPDQAFF.